Listed here are 26 T cell receptor beta chains from one sample, sequenced in a study of blood T cell repertoires in COVID-19. Sequencing was performed with immunoSEQ multiplex PCR; in TCRdb, only in-frame clones are kept and a portion is missing. The table has 250,000 or so clones, about 87% seen once; the top ten hold over 4%. Sequences were obtained from PBMCs or T cells enriched from blood (not recorded which). The receptors here all came from a woman aged 30 to 39 with acute COVID-19.

The chain uses TRBV28 and TRBJ2-3; TRBD1 agrees at 11 bases. The CDR3 length is 15 residues. V gave up 6 bases and J gave up 5 bases; unmatched junction bases: 7. Germline values: CDR1 MDHEN, CDR2 SYDVKM. As DNA, the CDR3 is TGTGCCAGCAGCACTCCGGGACAGGGGGTAGATACGCAGTATTTT. Amino acid sequence: CASSTPGQGVDTQYF.

Worth noting for this clone: At one boundary the junction diverges from the germline segment, which might be a read error. The chain couples TRBV5-6 to TRBJ2-3; D remains unclear. Germline CDR1 SGHDT, CDR2 YYEEEE. The CDR3 consists of 13 residues. CDR3 bases: TGCGCCAGCAGCTTGACTGGCACAGATACGCAGTATTTT. Translated, it gives CASSLTGTDTQYF.

The genes are TRBV11-3 and TRBJ2-2, with 7 bases identical to TRBD1. CDR3 length: 15 amino acids. Looked up from germline, CDR1 is SGHNT and CDR2 is YENEEA. V trimming: 5 bases; J trimming: 3 bases; junction bases outside the gene matches: 6. In DNA form, the CDR3 reads TGTGCCAGCAGCGAGAAGGGGGCGTACACCGGGGAGCTGTTTTTT. Translating gives CASSEKGAYTGELFF.

This clone occurred once. The genes are TRBV7-9 and TRBJ1-6; 8 nucleotides align to TRBD1. Germline values: CDR1 SEHNR, CDR2 FQNEAQ (reference sequence). Unmatched junction bases numbered 9, after V lost 5 bases and J lost 9 bases. This CDR3 contains 15 residues. The CDR3 protein is CASSPGGSEASPLHF. The CDR3 DNA reads as TGTGCCAGCAGCCCAGGGGGCAGTGAGGCTTCACCCCTCCACTTT.

The rearrangement uses TRBV10-1 and TRBJ1-4; TRBD1 matches at 8 bases. CDR3 size: 14 residues. After removal of 5 bases from V and 8 bases from J, the junction contained 7 bases not matched to a gene. From germline, CDR1 is WNHNN and CDR2 SYGVQD (reference sequence). CDR3 protein: CASSHRGFNEKLFF. In DNA form, the CDR3 reads TGCGCCAGCAGTCACAGGGGGTTCAACGAAAAACTGTTTTTT.

The chain combines TRBV28 with TRBJ2-7; D possibly corresponds to TRBD1 (5 bases). The germline V gene has CDR1 MDHEN and CDR2 SYDVKM. The CDR3 runs 13 residues. The V end was cut by 7 bases, the J end by 0 bases, with 10 bases between. CDR3 DNA: TGTGCCAGCACCAAGACAGACTCCTACGAGCAGTACTTC. The encoded protein is CASTKTDSYEQYF.

The rearrangement joins TRBV4-1 to TRBJ1-3; tentative D call: TRBD1 (5 bases). In germline, CDR1 is MGHRA, CDR2 YSYEKL. This CDR3 is built from 13 residues. CDR3 in amino acids: CATRQSSGNTIYF. In DNA, the CDR3 is TGCGCGACCCGACAGAGCTCTGGAAACACCATATATTTT.

V and J are TRBV15 and TRBJ2-7; D possibly corresponds to TRBD1 (6 bases). The CDR3 extends over 14 amino acids. Trimming stripped 5 bases from V and 2 bases from J, with 13 bases between. Germline V gives CDR1 LNHNV, CDR2 YYDKDF (reference sequence). The CDR3 DNA reads as TGTGCCACCAGCTTACCGGGACAAACCTACGAGCAGTACTTC. This sequence encodes CATSLPGQTYEQYF. The entire variable domain, with the rest obtained from reference TRBV15 and TRBJ2-7, is as follows: DAMVIQNPRYQVTQFGKPVTLSCSQTLNHNVMYWYQQKSSQAPKLLFHYYDKDFNNEADTPDNFQSRRPNTSFCFLDIRSPGLGDTAMYLCATSLPGQTYEQYFGPGTRLTVT.

This chain uses TRBV7-7 with TRBJ2-2; D may be TRBD2 (5 bases). The ends were cut back, 1 base at V and 1 base at J, with 10 bases in the middle. Germline-derived CDR1 and CDR2 are SSHAT and FNYEAQ (reference sequence). The CDR3 contains 16 residues. This CDR3 reads CASSLGLAENTGELFF. CDR3 nucleotides: TGTGCCAGCAGCTTAGGCCTAGCAGAGAACACCGGGGAGCTGTTTTTT.

The chain combines TRBV5-6 with TRBJ2-4; the D is unclear. V gave up 5 bases and J gave up 4 bases, with 16 bases separating them. The CDR3 spans 15 residues. Germline values: CDR1 SGHDT, CDR2 YYEEEE. The CDR3 bases are TGTGCCAGCAGGGCCGGTGGGCCGGCGAAAAACATTCAGTACTTC. This encodes CASRAGGPAKNIQYF.

The chain recombines TRBV18 with TRBJ1-2, with D perhaps matching TRBD1 (5 bases). The CDR3 runs to 15 residues. V was clipped by 6 bases and J by 3 bases, with 17 bases between them. CDR1 and CDR2 (germline): KGHSH, LQKENI. The chain's CDR3 is CASSQGPGLDYGYTF. Here the CDR3 DNA reads TGTGCCAGCTCTCAGGGTCCGGGACTTGACTATGGCTACACCTTC.

This chain links TRBV5-5 with TRBJ1-1, with a possible D match to TRBD1 (5 bases). V was shortened by 1 base and J by 0 bases, with 10 bases between the two germline ends. The CDR3 has 15 amino acids. Per germline, CDR1 SGHKS and CDR2 YYEKEE (reference sequence). The CDR3 bases are TGTGCCAGCAGCTTGTACTTGACAGTGAACACTGAAGCTTTCTTT. Protein product: CASSLYLTVNTEAFF.

The rearrangement uses TRBV3-1 (or the pseudogene TRBV3-2) and TRBJ2-6; 9 bases match TRBD2. The CDR3 has 20 amino acids. The V gene end was trimmed by 4 bases and the J gene end by 3 bases; junction bases not matched to a gene: 16. Germline CDR1 reads LGHDT; CDR2 reads YNNKEL (reference sequence). The CDR3 bases are TGTGCCAGCAGCCTGGAGCGGGCGGGAGGGGGAGTTAGTGGGGCCAACGTCCTGACTTTC. It specifies CASSLERAGGGVSGANVLTF.

The genes are TRBV7-8 and TRBJ2-1; 12 bases map to TRBD2. Germline values: CDR1 SGHVS, CDR2 FQNEAQ. This CDR3 region has 17 residues. V lost 5 bases, J lost 8 bases, and 13 bases stayed unmatched. The DNA of the CDR3 is TGTGCCAGCAGCCCACCCCTCCTAGCGGGAGGGCAGGATGAGCAGTTCTTC. Its translation: CASSPPLLAGGQDEQFF.

V gene TRBV7-9 combines with J gene TRBJ2-7; 7 nucleotides match TRBD2. Germline CDR1 reads SEHNR; CDR2 reads FQNEAQ (reference sequence). Trimming took 5 bases from V and 5 from J; bases not matched to a gene: 12. CDR3 length: 15 residues. CDR3 sequence reads: CASSHGGNRPNEQYF. DNA of the CDR3: TGTGCCAGCAGCCACGGGGGGAATCGTCCCAACGAGCAGTACTTC.

The sample holds one count of this clone. V and J are TRBV4-3 and TRBJ1-6; maybe TRBD1 (5 bases). Deletions cut 0 bases from V and 8 bases from J, with 20 bases between. CDR1 is LGHNA and CDR2 is YSLEER in the germline V gene. The CDR3 spans 18 residues. CDR3 bases: TGCGCCAGCAGCCAAGATCCCCACCTACAGGACCCATATTCACCCCTCCACTTT. This gives the protein CASSQDPHLQDPYSPLHF.

V is TRBV18 and J is TRBJ2-1, with TRBD2 matching over 9 bases. There are 14 residues in the CDR3. Germline CDR1 KGHSH, CDR2 LQKENI. V lost 5 bases, J lost 4 bases, and 3 bases stayed unmatched. CDR3 sequence: CASSTGLAYNEQFF. In DNA, the CDR3 is TGTGCCAGCTCAACGGGACTAGCTTACAATGAGCAGTTCTTC.

The chain combines TRBV7-8 with TRBJ2-5; 8 nucleotides match TRBD1. This CDR3 has 15 residues. Germline CDR1 and CDR2: SGHVS and FQNEAQ. V shed 5 bases, J shed 2 bases, and the junction held 7 bases outside the gene matches. CDR3 in DNA: TGTGCCAGCAGCATGATCGGGACAGGACAAGAGACCCAGTACTTC. The encoded protein is CASSMIGTGQETQYF. Complete variable domain (other parts from reference TRBV7-8 and TRBJ2-5): GAGVSQSPRYKVAKRGQDVALRCDPISGHVSLFWYQQALGQGPEFLTYFQNEAQLDKSGLPSDRFFAERPEGSVSTLKIQRTQQEDSAVYLCASSMIGTGQETQYFGPGTRLLVL.

The rearrangement uses TRBV3-1 (or the pseudogene TRBV3-2) and TRBJ2-7, with 9 bases aligning to TRBD2. Germline CDR1 and CDR2: LGHDT and YNNKEL (reference sequence). CDR3 size: 15 residues. J lost 2 bases, V lost 4 bases, and 6 bases had no gene match. CDR3 DNA: TGTGCCAGCAGCCTTATAGCGGGAGACACCTACGAGCAGTACTTC. It specifies CASSLIAGDTYEQYF.

The chain joins TRBV5-5 to TRBJ1-1; D call uncertain. Germline CDR1 and CDR2: SGHKS and YYEKEE (reference sequence). Between the trimmed V and J ends, which lost 3 bases and 8 bases, there was a span of 17 bases. The CDR3 spans 14 residues. The CDR3 region is CASSSLSNQAEAFF. CDR3 DNA sequence: TGTGCCAGCAGCTCGTTATCGAATCAGGCGGAAGCTTTCTTT.

V is TRBV1 and J is TRBJ2-7; the table assigns TRBD2, which was not confirmed against the DNA. TRBV1 is a pseudogene locus. CDR3 size: 15 residues. DNA of the CDR3: TGCACCAGCAGCCATTTTAGCGGGAGCTCCTACGAGCAGTACTTC. Protein sequence: CTSSHFSGSSYEQYF.

This rearrangement joins TRBV3-1 (or the pseudogene TRBV3-2) to TRBJ1-1; D perhaps matches TRBD1 (5 bases). From germline, CDR1 is LGHDT and CDR2 YNNKEL (reference sequence). V lost 4 bases, J lost 5 bases, and 20 bases lay in between. The CDR3 spans 16 residues. CDR3 DNA: TGTGCCAGCAGCCCCTCAGTCACGGCGGGGGTTACTGAAGCTTTCTTT. This translates into CASSPSVTAGVTEAFF.

The chain recombines TRBV5-1 with TRBJ2-5; 12 nucleotides line up with TRBD2. Trimming removed 4 bases from V and 5 bases from J; junction bases left unmatched: 9. CDR1 is SGHRS and CDR2 is YFSETQ in the germline V gene. The CDR3 consists of 16 residues. CDR3 amino acids: CASSRLTSGSGETQYF. In DNA, the CDR3 is TGCGCCAGCAGCCGTCTGACTAGCGGGAGCGGGGAGACCCAGTACTTC.

The V call is TRBV6-2 or TRBV6-3, the J call TRBJ2-3; TRBD2 matches 8 bases. Unmatched junction bases numbered 8, after V lost 5 bases and J lost 4 bases. The germline V gene encodes CDR1 MNHEY and CDR2 SVGEGT. This CDR3 is built from 15 residues. The CDR3 sequence is CASSMGLVSPDTQYF. The CDR3 DNA sequence: TGTGCCAGCAGTATGGGACTAGTAAGTCCAGATACGCAGTATTTT.

V and J are TRBV11-2 and TRBJ2-1, with D possibly being TRBD1 (5 bases). V lost 5 bases to trimming and J lost 0 bases, with 20 bases between them. The CDR3 is made up of 18 amino acids. Germline CDR1 SGHAT, CDR2 FQNNGV. CDR3 DNA sequence: TGTGCCAGCAGCCAGGGCGATGGCCGCATAAGCTCCTACAATGAGCAGTTCTTC. This sequence encodes CASSQGDGRISSYNEQFF. The entire variable domain, with the rest obtained from reference TRBV11-2 and TRBJ2-1, is as follows: EAGVAQSPRYKIIEKRQSVAFWCNPISGHATLYWYQQILGQGPKLLIQFQNNGVVDDSQLPKDRFSAERLKGVDSTLKIQPAKLEDSAVYLCASSQGDGRISSYNEQFFGPGTRLTVL.

This sequence joins TRBV7-6 and TRBJ2-2; TRBD2 agrees at 12 bases. The CDR3 is made up of 16 amino acids. V trimming: 5 bases; J trimming: 5 bases; junction bases outside the gene matches: 6. Germline values: CDR1 SGHVS, CDR2 FNYEAQ. CDR3 sequence reads: CASSPAGLAGTGELFF. As DNA, the CDR3 is TGTGCCAGCAGCCCGGCGGGACTAGCGGGTACCGGGGAGCTGTTTTTT.